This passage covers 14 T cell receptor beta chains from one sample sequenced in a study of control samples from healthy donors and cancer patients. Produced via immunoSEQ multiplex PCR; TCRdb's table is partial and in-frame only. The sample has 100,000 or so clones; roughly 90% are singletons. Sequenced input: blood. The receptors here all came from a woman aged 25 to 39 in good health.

The CDR3 sequence: CASSSEGGQETQYF. The CDR3 nucleotides read TGTGCCAGCAGCTCGGAGGGCGGCCAAGAGACCCAGTACTTC. The V call is TRBV5-6, the J call TRBJ2-5; TRBD2 is a possible D gene (6 bases). The germline V gene has CDR1 SGHDT and CDR2 YYEEEE. CDR3 length equals 14 residues. Trimming took off 3 bases at V and 1 base at J, with 10 bases between the two ends.

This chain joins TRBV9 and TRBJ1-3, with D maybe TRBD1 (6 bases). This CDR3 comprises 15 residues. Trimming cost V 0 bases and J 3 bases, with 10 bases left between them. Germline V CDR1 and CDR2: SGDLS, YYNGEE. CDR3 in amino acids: CASSVAPGDGNTIYF. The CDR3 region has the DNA TGTGCCAGCAGCGTAGCTCCAGGGGATGGAAACACCATATATTTT.

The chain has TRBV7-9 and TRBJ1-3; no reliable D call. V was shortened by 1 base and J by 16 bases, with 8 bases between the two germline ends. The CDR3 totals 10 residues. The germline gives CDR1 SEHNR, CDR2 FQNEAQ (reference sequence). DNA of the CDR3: TGTGCCAGCAGCTTAGGAAGGCTGTATTTT. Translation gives CASSLGRLYF.

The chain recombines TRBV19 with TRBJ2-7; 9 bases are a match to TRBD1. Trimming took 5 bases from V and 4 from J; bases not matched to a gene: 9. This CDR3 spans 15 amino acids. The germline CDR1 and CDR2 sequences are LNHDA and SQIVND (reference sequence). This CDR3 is CASSWAGTGLYEQYF. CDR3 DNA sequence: TGTGCCAGTAGTTGGGCCGGGACAGGGCTTTACGAGCAGTACTTC.

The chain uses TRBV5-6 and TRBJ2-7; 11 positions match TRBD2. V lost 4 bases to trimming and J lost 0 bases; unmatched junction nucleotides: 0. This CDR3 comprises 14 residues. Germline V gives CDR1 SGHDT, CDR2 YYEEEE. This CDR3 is CASSTSGSSYEQYF. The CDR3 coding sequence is TGTGCCAGCAGCACTAGCGGGAGCTCCTACGAGCAGTACTTC.

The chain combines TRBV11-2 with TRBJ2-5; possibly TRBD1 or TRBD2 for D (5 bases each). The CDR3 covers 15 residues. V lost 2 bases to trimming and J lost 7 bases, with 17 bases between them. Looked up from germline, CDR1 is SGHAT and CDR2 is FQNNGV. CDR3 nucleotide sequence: TGTGCCAGCAGCTTACGATCCGGGACCCTCGGGACCCAGTACTTC. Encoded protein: CASSLRSGTLGTQYF.

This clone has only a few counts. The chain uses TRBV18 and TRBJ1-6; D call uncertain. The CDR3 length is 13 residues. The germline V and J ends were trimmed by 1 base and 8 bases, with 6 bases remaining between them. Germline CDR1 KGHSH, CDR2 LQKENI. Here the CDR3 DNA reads TGTGCCAGCTCACCACTCTGGGATTCACCCCTCCACTTT. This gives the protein CASSPLWDSPLHF.

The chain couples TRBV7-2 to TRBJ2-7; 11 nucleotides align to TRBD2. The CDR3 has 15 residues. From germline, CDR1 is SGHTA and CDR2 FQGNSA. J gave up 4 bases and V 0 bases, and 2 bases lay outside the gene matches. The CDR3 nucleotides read TGTGCCAGCAGCTTAGCGCTAGCGGGAGGATACGAGCAGTACTTC. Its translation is CASSLALAGGYEQYF.

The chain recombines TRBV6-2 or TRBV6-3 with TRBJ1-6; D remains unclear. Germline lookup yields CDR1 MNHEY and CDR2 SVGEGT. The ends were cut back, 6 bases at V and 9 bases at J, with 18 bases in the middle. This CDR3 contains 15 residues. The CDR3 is CASSPSAVKASPLHF. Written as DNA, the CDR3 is TGTGCCAGCAGCCCATCGGCGGTGAAGGCTTCACCCCTCCACTTT.

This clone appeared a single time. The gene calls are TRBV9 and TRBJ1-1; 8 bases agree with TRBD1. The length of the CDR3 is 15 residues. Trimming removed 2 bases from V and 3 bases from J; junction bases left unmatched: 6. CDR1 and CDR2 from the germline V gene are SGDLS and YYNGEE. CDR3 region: CASSVGQGGYTEAFF. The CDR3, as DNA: TGTGCCAGCAGCGTTGGACAGGGAGGATACACTGAAGCTTTCTTT.

CDR3 nucleotide sequence: TGTGCCTGGAGTCATACTAGCGGGTCGAACACCGGGGAGCTGTTTTTT. As protein: CAWSHTSGSNTGELFF. V usage is TRBV30 and J usage is TRBJ2-2; TRBD2 matches 9 bases. In germline, CDR1 is GTSNPN, CDR2 SVGIG (reference sequence). Trimming removed 2 bases from V and 0 bases from J; junction bases left unmatched: 4. The CDR3 covers 16 residues.

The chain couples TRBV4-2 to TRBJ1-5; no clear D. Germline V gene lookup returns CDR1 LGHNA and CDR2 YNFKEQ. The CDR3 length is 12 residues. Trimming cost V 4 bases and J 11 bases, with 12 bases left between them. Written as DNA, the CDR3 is TGTGCCAGCAGCCGGGCAAAGGAGGCCCAGCATTTT. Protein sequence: CASSRAKEAQHF.

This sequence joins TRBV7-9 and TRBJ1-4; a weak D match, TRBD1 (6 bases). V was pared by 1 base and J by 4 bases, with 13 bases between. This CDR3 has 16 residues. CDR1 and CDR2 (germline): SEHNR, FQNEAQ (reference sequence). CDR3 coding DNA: TGTGCCAGCAGCTTAGGTAGTGGACAGCGTAATGAAAAACTGTTTTTT. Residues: CASSLGSGQRNEKLFF.

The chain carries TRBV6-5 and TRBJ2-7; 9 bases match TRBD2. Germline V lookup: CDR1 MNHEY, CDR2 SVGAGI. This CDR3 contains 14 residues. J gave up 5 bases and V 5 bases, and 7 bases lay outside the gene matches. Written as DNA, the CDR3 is TGTGCCAGCAGTAAGATAGCGGGAGAGGACGAGCAGTACTTC. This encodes CASSKIAGEDEQYF.